The T cell receptor (beta chain) described here comes from a study of the immune and genomic landscape of osteosarcoma (dated by TCRdb to 2018 to 2021). In the study overall: The overall cohort comprised some 50 pediatric and adult patients with high-grade osteosarcoma, with a median age at diagnosis of approximately 27 years (range about 5-90). The goal of the study was to explain why immune checkpoint inhibitors show limited clinical activity in osteosarcoma. Patients in the overall cohort were about 60% male, and 75% to 80% presented with localized disease at diagnosis. To define immunogenic potential, the study profiled osteosarcoma specimens using whole genome, RNA and T-cell receptor sequencing, along with immunohistochemistry and reverse phase protein arrays. Each of a few patients provided a couple of samples from the same tumor site. To characterize the osteosarcoma immunogenomic landscape, the TCR sequencing results were combined with transcriptome, protein array and immunostaining data. Poor-risk disease was overrepresented in the cohort, as 73% of patients had an unfavorable pathologic response to standard therapy and about 68% were deceased.

What the study reported, not specific to this receptor: No statistical method determined sample size because osteosarcoma is rare and all possible samples were collected. Higher TCR productive clonality was observed in the immune-hot C3 cluster than in the cold C1 cluster, although TCR productive clonality remained low overall. Productive TCR clonality was found to be low overall, with an average of 0.09 and a maximum of 0.3, which suggested limited T-cell clonal expansion. In five cases a single hyperexpanded clone dominated the repertoire, and each of those five cases had fewer than 100 T-cell clonotypes. Matched blood was collected from only two patients, alongside the frozen tumor specimens. Clonality benchmarks were derived from external normal skin and healthy peripheral blood data rather than from matched normal tissue.

The tumors sampled were post-treatment primary, local recurrence and metastasis specimens taken from patients with a poor prognosis. In its sample, this clone was seen a few times. Its antigen remains undetermined. No much larger clone is present one base from it, and per-base qualities are unavailable. The ImmunoSEQ Assay (Adaptive Biotechnologies) was used to immunosequence the CDR3 regions of the TCR beta chain. The paper's processing steps were these. The ImmunoSEQ Analyzer platform was used to export TCRB rearrangements, read counts, read proportions and gene usage. Using productive rearrangements, T-cell clonality was calculated as 1 minus Pielou's evenness. Clonal space homeostasis binned clonotypes as rare, small, medium, large or hyperexpanded (0.01 to 1 of the repertoire). TCR productive clonality was compared across immune clusters C1, C2 and C3 using the Wilcoxon rank sum test. Drawn from immuneACCESS, this table holds only the in-frame rearrangements with V and J called that TCRdb kept. Clones are partly lost; checked studies trace under half to an unresolved V gene and leave the rest unexplained. Clonal size and the V and J genes are those of that table, whereas D and trimming came from the DNA. The sample includes about 10,000 clones, with 60% to 75% observed a single time. More than 15% of the sample goes to the ten largest clones.

V was cut back by 0 bases and J by 3 bases, leaving a gap of 12 bases between them. The CDR3 covers 15 residues, taking in both the cysteine and the phenylalanine. Left in the record is the CDR3 DNA by itself, 45 bases read in frame from the first base. CDR1 is given as MNHEY and CDR2 as SVGAGI, both from the germline V gene. The V and J genes are TRBV6-5 and TRBJ2-7; no D gene is confidently identified. This TCR derives from a human donor with osteosarcoma. The sequenced material came from osteosarcoma tumor tissue from the lung. The DNA sequence is as follows: TGTGCCAGCAGTTACTCGGCTGACGCTCGCTACGAGCAGTACTTC. Its translation reads: CASSYSADARYEQYF.